This TCR beta chain was found in a study of T cells in Graves' hyperthyroidism and ophthalmopathy (dated by TCRdb to the late 2010s). As for the study more broadly: Peripheral blood samples were taken at the time of initial diagnosis, prior to any treatment. TCR V-J signatures able to tell the groups apart were searched for in a discovery cohort of 100 patients, of whom approximately 40 had Graves' ophthalmopathy and 57 had stable Graves' hyperthyroidism. An independent validation cohort of around 19 hyperthyroidism patients and 17 patients who later progressed to ophthalmopathy tested prospective prediction of ophthalmopathy. The 100 discovery patients were randomly split 7:3 into training and test sets. In roughly six Graves' hyperthyroidism patients, the study also compared T-cell repertoires from thyroid tissue with T-cell repertoires from blood. After sampling, hyperthyroidism patients received methimazole starting at 30 mg daily, and ophthalmopathy patients received high-dose intravenous methylprednisolone. According to the paper, TCR Vbeta CDR3 sequencing was carried out on about 140 peripheral blood samples, which came from some 41 ophthalmopathy, 75 to 80 hyperthyroidism and approximately 17 progressor patients. The investigation overall reported the following: Ophthalmopathy was separated from stable hyperthyroidism by a 13 V-J signature model, with 85% to 90% sensitivity and around 81% specificity obtained in cross-validation and 80%/75% obtained in testing. Most expanded thyroid clonotypes (frequency above 0.001) were also detected in blood, a finding suggesting that blood repertoires may reflect thyroid immune responses. In validation, progression to ophthalmopathy was predicted by the model with 70.59% sensitivity and 72% to 85% specificity, a median of about 6.8 months before onset. Sample size was not statistically predetermined, and blinding of investigators to group allocation was not performed.

This clonotype was detected only a few times. Its antigen is not yet known. No quality values exist for individual bases; no much larger clone is one base distant. Graves' hyperthyroidism was defined as stable when no progression to ophthalmopathy occurred over 18 months of follow-up. Hyperthyroidism patients were aged 18 to 65 years and newly diagnosed, with disease duration of less than 2 months. Any patient with an uncontrolled infection, another autoimmune disease, pregnancy or lactation was excluded. Diagnoses relied on clinical symptoms, serum thyroxine and TRAb, thyroid ultrasound and orbital computed tomography. PBMCs were isolated from 10 ml of fresh peripheral blood by Ficoll-Paque density gradient centrifugation. Trizol reagent was used to extract total RNA, and RNA quality was then checked on an Agilent 2100 Bioanalyzer. The CDR1 and CDR2 encoded by the germline V gene are SGDLS and YYNGEE. Measured from the cysteine to the phenylalanine, the CDR3 is 13 residues long. Only the CDR3 part of the read is kept: 39 bases, read in frame from the first base. The germline ends are 8 bases apart after V is trimmed by 4 bases and J by 4 bases.

The TCR beta CDR3 regions were amplified from the RNA transcripts. The first round of RT-PCR for the TCR CDR3 was performed with the HTBI primer set and the Qiagen OneStep RT-PCR kit. A second multiplex PCR round built the libraries, followed by size selection and purification. The libraries were sequenced on an Illumina HiSeq2000 using paired-end 100 bp reads. For the original study's pipeline: Raw data were processed with SOAPnuke, discarding reads with adapters, uncalled bases, mean Phred below 15, or no exact constant-primer or identifier match. High-quality paired reads were merged with COPE v1.2.5, and unique nucleotide sequences were defined as clonotypes. Clonotypes were aligned to IMGT TRBV, TRBD and TRBJ reference segments using MiTCR v1.1. Analysis was restricted to V-J combinations with a frequency above 0.0001, which covered over 98% of repertoires. A TCS score was defined as the ratio between F50 (clonal expansion) and ExV (chaos), using BLOSUM62-based TCRdist between CDR3 peptides within each V-J. Welch's t-statistics and random forest reduced 514 V-J features to roughly 13, which were used in a naive Bayes classifier (R e1071). TCRdb reprocessed the public reads (quality trimming at Q25 with fastp, clone calling with MiXCR) and kept in-frame beta chains. Merged by CDR3 protein, the rows form single entries marked with the most common genes and DNA. These V and J calls originate from TCRdb's pipeline instead of the authors' own analysis. For this sample the table gives a few hundred thousand distinct CDR3 sequences, of which 20% to 25% were detected only once. The ten largest clones take up more than 20% of the sample.

Here the chain combines TRBV9 and TRBJ2-2, and the D gene may be TRBD2, 5 bases matching. This TCR was sampled from a man in his late teens or twenties with Graves' hyperthyroidism. Sequencing was performed on blood. The DNA reads TGTGCCAGCAGCCCGGGGTCCACCGGGGAGCTGTTTTTT. Translation gives CASSPGSTGELFF.